This TCR beta chain was observed in a study of blood T cell repertoires in COVID-19. About the study: Samples came from the United States, Italy and Spain, spanning acute and convalescent COVID-19. PBMCs, B-cell-depleted T cells, or T cells provided the cDNA or gDNA that made up the material.

Per the study methods: Researchers report that nucleated cell counts were estimated from reference gene primer amplification. Sequencing used immunoSEQ multiplex PCR; TCRdb keeps in-frame clones, though not all of them. That table supplies the V and J calls and clone size; D and trimming were determined from the DNA. The data hold more than 250,000 clones, with over 80% observed a single time. The V end was cut by 0 bases, the J end by 6 bases, with 9 bases between. This CDR3 is 13 amino acids long. CDR1 is WNHNN and CDR2 is SYGVQD in the germline V gene (reference sequence). The TCR originated in a man in his sixties who had recovered from COVID-19. V usage is TRBV10-1 and J usage is TRBJ2-7; D is perhaps TRBD2 (5 bases). The sample comprised peripheral blood. CDR3 region: CASSESRLTEQYF. In DNA form, the CDR3 reads TGCGCCAGCAGTGAGTCTCGACTAACCGAGCAGTACTTC.